The 22 T cell receptor beta chains presented below share a single source sample, sequenced in a study of T cells after somatic rescue of genetic block. Produced via immunoSEQ multiplex PCR; TCRdb's table is partial and in-frame only. The repertoire holds 9,500 to 15,000 clones, over 55% seen once, with around 12% in the top ten. Sequencing was done on a sample of peripheral blood mononuclear cells (PBMCs). Receptors originate from a boy aged 5-17 years.

V is TRBV7-9 and J is TRBJ1-4; D not resolved. Trimming pared 5 bases from V and 13 bases from J, leaving 17 bases between. The CDR3 spans 13 residues. Germline V CDR1 and CDR2: SEHNR, FQNEAQ (reference sequence). In DNA form, the CDR3 reads TGTGCCAGCAGCCCTAGTCCAGGCCCTGGACTGTTTTTT. It encodes CASSPSPGPGLFF.

The chain recombines TRBV25-1 with TRBJ1-6; D remains ambiguous. The ends were cut back, 6 bases at V and 3 bases at J, with 12 bases in the middle. The CDR3 is 15 residues long. Germline V lookup: CDR1 MGHDK, CDR2 SYGVNS. The CDR3 region is CASSPRPGYNSPLHF. The DNA for the CDR3 is TGTGCCAGCAGCCCCCGGCCAGGCTATAATTCACCCCTCCACTTT.

This sequence joins TRBV2 and TRBJ2-6, with 7 bases identical to TRBD1. This CDR3 spans 16 amino acids. The germline V gene has CDR1 SNHLY and CDR2 FYNNEI. After removal of 6 bases from V and 0 bases from J, the junction contained 5 bases not matched to a gene. CDR3 nucleotide sequence: TGTGCCAGCAGAGACAGGGCTAGCTCTGGGGCCAACGTCCTGACTTTC. Its protein is CASRDRASSGANVLTF.

Only one count was recorded for this clone. The rearrangement joins TRBV12-5 to TRBJ2-2; 10 nucleotides line up with TRBD1. V dropped 2 bases and J dropped 5; count of bases not matched to a gene: 11. CDR1 LGHNT and CDR2 FRNRAP come from the germline V gene. The CDR3 is 18 residues long. The CDR3 DNA reads TGTGCTAGTGGTTTGTTTAGGGTACCGGGACAGGGGACCGGGGAGCTGTTTTTT. Its translation: CASGLFRVPGQGTGELFF.

This CDR3 is CASKGSGDTEAFF. The CDR3 region has the DNA TGTGCCAGCAAGGGGTCCGGGGACACTGAAGCTTTCTTT. The chain links TRBV27 to TRBJ1-1; possibly TRBD1 for D (5 bases). The CDR3 spans 13 residues. Trimming left V 7 bases short and J 3 bases short, with 12 bases between. Per the germline V gene, CDR1 is MNHEY and CDR2 is SMNVEV (reference sequence).

The chain carries TRBV21-1 and TRBJ2-7. TRBV21-1 is assigned pseudogene status. This CDR3 region has 16 residues. The CDR3 region is CASSKVNPDGPKEQYF. DNA for the CDR3: TGTGCCAGCAGCAAAGTGAACCCGGACGGGCCGAAGGAGCAGTACTTC.

The sample holds a few counts of this clone. The chain joins TRBV4-1 to TRBJ1-5; D remains ambiguous. The CDR3 runs to 13 residues. Germline V gene lookup returns CDR1 MGHRA and CDR2 YSYEKL. V lost 4 bases and J 9 bases, leaving 13 bases between the germline ends. This CDR3 reads CASSPLGWAPQHF. The CDR3 DNA is TGCGCCAGCAGCCCTCTAGGGTGGGCGCCCCAGCATTTT.

This chain joins TRBV7-9 and TRBJ2-1; D might be TRBD2 (5 bases). Germline loops: CDR1 SEHNR, CDR2 FQNEAQ (reference sequence). V was trimmed by 5 bases and J by 1 base, leaving 12 bases between them. This CDR3 is built from 15 residues. The CDR3 protein is CASSQGWTSYNEQFF. As DNA, the CDR3 is TGTGCCAGCAGCCAAGGCTGGACTTCCTACAATGAGCAGTTCTTC.

The chain links TRBV5-1 to TRBJ1-4, with D unresolved. Trimming pared 5 bases from V and 6 bases from J, leaving 11 bases between. Germline values: CDR1 SGHRS, CDR2 YFSETQ. The CDR3 loop spans 13 amino acids. The CDR3 DNA is TGCGCCAGCAGTGTGACCAAGGATGAAAAACTGTTTTTT. Translated: CASSVTKDEKLFF.

The chain couples TRBV29-1 to TRBJ2-3; 10 bases align to TRBD2. The germline gives CDR1 SQVTM, CDR2 ANQGSEA. With 6 bases clipped from V and 1 base from J, the junction kept 10 bases outside the gene matches. The CDR3 is 16 amino acids. In DNA, the CDR3 is TGCAGCGTGGGAGGAGCGGGGGGGGTTGGCACAGATACGCAGTATTTT. This codes for CSVGGAGGVGTDTQYF.

The rearrangement uses TRBV7-2 and TRBJ1-2; 11 nucleotides align to TRBD1. The germline V gene encodes CDR1 SGHTA and CDR2 FQGNSA. The CDR3 totals 15 residues. Trimming cost V 5 bases and J 4 bases; bases outside gene matches: 6. The CDR3 sequence is CASSPRTGGFYGYTF. CDR3 nucleotides: TGTGCCAGCAGCCCCAGGACAGGGGGCTTCTATGGCTACACCTTC.

The rearrangement joins TRBV5-6 to TRBJ2-6; D is undetermined. The CDR3 contains 15 residues. V was cut by 0 bases and J by 3 bases, with 7 bases left in between. Germline loops: CDR1 SGHDT, CDR2 YYEEEE. CDR3 residues: CASSLGALGANVLTF. The CDR3 bases are TGTGCCAGCAGCTTGGGGGCGCTTGGGGCCAACGTCCTGACTTTC.

The J gene is TRBJ2-3, the V gene TRBV7-3, with 9 bases fitting TRBD2. Germline CDR1 and CDR2: SGHTA and FQGTGA. The trim removed 5 bases at V and 2 bases at J, leaving 5 bases unmatched. This CDR3 spans 15 amino acids. CDR3 protein: CASSPVAGVTDTQYF. The CDR3 DNA is TGTGCCAGCAGCCCGGTAGCGGGAGTCACAGATACGCAGTATTTT.

This clone came up once. The chain carries TRBV7-9 and TRBJ2-7; the D is unclear. This CDR3 spans 14 amino acids. The germline V and J ends were trimmed by 5 bases and 5 bases, with 16 bases remaining between them. Germline V gives CDR1 SEHNR, CDR2 FQNEAQ (reference sequence). CDR3 region: CASSHDSGGNEQYF. CDR3 DNA sequence: TGTGCCAGCAGCCACGACTCGGGTGGGAACGAGCAGTACTTC.

The V and J genes are TRBV7-2 and TRBJ1-3, with 9 bases matching TRBD1. The CDR3 consists of 15 residues. CDR1 SGHTA and CDR2 FQGNSA come from the germline V gene. The V segment lost 5 bases and the J segment 2 bases; nucleotides outside the gene matches: 4. The CDR3 DNA follows: TGTGCCAGCAGCCCGTGGACAGGGGCTGGAAACACCATATATTTT. Protein sequence: CASSPWTGAGNTIYF.

The chain carries TRBV6-1 and TRBJ2-5, with TRBD2 identical over 9 bases. The CDR3 has 18 residues. J was trimmed by 4 bases and V by 4 bases; bases with no gene match: 16. Germline assignment: CDR1 MNHNS and CDR2 SASEGT. This chain's CDR3 is CASSGGRLAGTTRETQYF. The CDR3 nucleotides read TGTGCCAGCAGTGGGGGTCGCCTAGCGGGAACCACACGAGAGACCCAGTACTTC.

This chain connects TRBV29-1 to TRBJ1-2; TRBD1 is a possible D gene (5 bases). CDR1 is SQVTM, CDR2 ANQGSEA, per germline. V lost 4 bases and J lost 4, with 10 bases in between. The CDR3 consists of 12 residues. CDR3 residues: CSVVAGPYGYTF. Here the CDR3 DNA reads TGCAGCGTTGTGGCAGGGCCCTATGGCTACACCTTC.

J is TRBJ2-5 and V is TRBV5-1; 12 bases match TRBD1. The CDR3 loop spans 15 amino acids. The germline V gene has CDR1 SGHRS and CDR2 YFSETQ. Losses at the gene ends were 2 bases for V and 11 bases for J; bases not matched to a gene: 10. The DNA for the CDR3 is TGCGCCAGCAGCTTACCGGGACAGGGGGCGCACGGGCAGTACTTC. Translating gives CASSLPGQGAHGQYF.

V and J are TRBV5-1 and TRBJ2-7, with D hard to call. The V end was cut by 2 bases, the J end by 3 bases, with 6 bases between. This CDR3 is built from 12 residues. Germline V gene data show CDR1 as SGHRS and CDR2 as YFSETQ. The CDR3 bases are TGCGCCAGCAGCTTTGGGGTCTACGAGCAGTACTTC. Its translation: CASSFGVYEQYF.

The chain employs TRBV11-2 and TRBJ2-2; D remains ambiguous. Per the germline V gene, CDR1 is SGHAT and CDR2 is FQNNGV. The CDR3 runs to 13 residues. The germline V and J ends were trimmed by 3 bases and 8 bases, with 10 bases remaining between them. The CDR3 loop is CASSLQALGELFF. The CDR3, as DNA: TGTGCCAGCAGCTTGCAGGCGTTAGGGGAGCTGTTTTTT.

CDR3 nucleotide sequence: TGTGCCAGTAGTATGAGGGGGGCCCAATACGAGCAGTACTTC. It is translated as CASSMRGAQYEQYF. This chain uses TRBV19 with TRBJ2-7; D is tentatively TRBD1 or TRBD2 (6 bases each). The ends were cut back, 3 bases at V and 4 bases at J, with 13 bases in the middle. CDR1 LNHDA and CDR2 SQIVND come from the germline V gene (reference sequence). This CDR3 spans 14 amino acids.

The genes are TRBV6-5 and TRBJ1-5; TRBD1 matches at 9 bases. There are 15 residues in the CDR3. Per germline, CDR1 MNHEY and CDR2 SVGAGI. V shed 6 bases, J shed 3 bases, and the junction held 6 bases outside the gene matches. As DNA, the CDR3 is TGTGCCAGCAGGGAGGACAGGGGAAACAATCAGCCCCAGCATTTT. It encodes CASREDRGNNQPQHF.